This entry lists 5 T cell receptor beta chains sequenced from one sample in a study of blood T cell repertoires in COVID-19. Libraries were prepared by immunoSEQ multiplex PCR; TCRdb keeps only in-frame clonotypes and omits some of them. The sample comprises 70,000 to 100,000 clones, more than 75% of which are singletons, and about 11% rests with the top ten. Sequenced input: peripheral blood. These receptors were obtained from a human donor in a cohort sampled during active COVID-19.

The V gene is TRBV18, the J gene TRBJ1-5, with D perhaps TRBD1 (6 bases). V was shortened by 1 base and J by 4 bases, with 11 bases between the two germline ends. Germline V gene lookup returns CDR1 KGHSH and CDR2 LQKENI. This CDR3 region has 15 residues. The CDR3 loop reads CASSPQQGANQPQHF. The CDR3, as DNA: TGTGCCAGCTCACCACAACAGGGCGCTAATCAGCCCCAGCATTTT.

V is TRBV2 and J is TRBJ1-1; D is uncertain. Germline V gives CDR1 SNHLY, CDR2 FYNNEI. The CDR3 contains 11 residues. V lost 3 bases and J lost 3, with 2 bases in between. The CDR3 nucleotides are TGTGCCAGCAGTGACTACACTGAAGCTTTCTTT. Protein: CASSDYTEAFF.

The rearrangement uses TRBV19 and TRBJ2-5; D may be TRBD1 (5 bases). The V and J ends lost 4 bases and 3 bases respectively, with 21 bases between them. The V gene's germline CDR1 is LNHDA and CDR2 SQIVND (reference sequence). The CDR3 covers 17 residues. The CDR3 DNA reads TGTGCCAGTAGTACCCATACCCGACAGACAGAGGAAGAGACCCAGTACTTC. As protein: CASSTHTRQTEEETQYF.

This chain joins TRBV19 and TRBJ2-7, with 8 bases fitting TRBD1. CDR3 length: 15 amino acids. The V and J ends lost 3 bases and 3 bases, in that order; junction bases with no gene match: 7. In germline, CDR1 is LNHDA, CDR2 SQIVND (reference sequence). The CDR3 loop is CASSIPGQGYYEQYF. CDR3 sequence (DNA): TGTGCCAGTAGTATCCCCGGACAGGGTTACTACGAGCAGTACTTC.

In this sample, this clone turned up a few times. The chain has TRBV7-9 and TRBJ2-2, with 8 bases identical to TRBD2. Germline lookup yields CDR1 SEHNR and CDR2 FQNEAQ (reference sequence). V shed 0 bases, J shed 6 bases, and the junction held 3 bases outside the gene matches. The CDR3 contains 15 residues. Written as DNA, the CDR3 is TGTGCCAGCAGCTTAGCGGGACTAGGAGCCGGGGAGCTGTTTTTT. Translated, it gives CASSLAGLGAGELFF.